These 15 T cell receptor beta chains came from one sample sequenced in a study of cytomegalovirus exposure and HLA in healthy donors. With 60 Vbeta and 13 Jbeta primers, the PCR was carried out. Generated by immunoSEQ multiplex PCR, the TCRdb table keeps only in-frame clones and is missing some. The table shows approximately 280,000 clones, with about 90% occurring only once. The sample taken for sequencing was PBMCs. The origin of the receptors is a woman aged 18-29 years in good health and CMV-seronegative.

The chain links TRBV6-5 to TRBJ2-5; TRBD1 agrees at 9 bases. The CDR3 spans 15 residues. Trimming took 4 bases from V and 6 from J; bases not matched to a gene: 9. Germline V CDR1 and CDR2: MNHEY, SVGAGI. CDR3 residues: CASSSPGTGWKTQYF. The CDR3 nucleotides read TGTGCCAGCAGTTCCCCCGGGACAGGGTGGAAGACCCAGTACTTC.

This chain connects TRBV7-8 to TRBJ2-7; 9 bases match TRBD1. Germline CDR1 reads SGHVS; CDR2 reads FQNEAQ. The V segment lost 7 bases and the J segment 3 bases; nucleotides outside the gene matches: 10. The length of the CDR3 is 15 residues. CDR3 sequence (DNA): TGTGCCAGCACCCTCGGGGGGACAGGGCTCTACGAGCAGTACTTC. It codes for CASTLGGTGLYEQYF.

The chain has TRBV11-2 and TRBJ2-7; D is unclear. V was pared by 5 bases and J by 5 bases, with 7 bases between. The CDR3 spans 11 residues. Germline lookup yields CDR1 SGHAT and CDR2 FQNNGV. Here the CDR3 DNA reads TGTGCCAGCAGCCGGCAGGACGAGCAGTACTTC. Its protein product is CASSRQDEQYF.

V gene TRBV13 combines with J gene TRBJ2-3; 9 bases fit TRBD1. The ends lost 4 bases at V and 3 bases at J; junction bases unmatched: 5. Germline V lookup: CDR1 PRHDT, CDR2 FYEKMQ (reference sequence). The length of the CDR3 is 15 residues. CDR3 loop: CASSSDRGQTDTQYF. The CDR3 DNA sequence: TGTGCCAGCAGCTCGGACAGGGGACAAACAGATACGCAGTATTTT.

This clone was detected once. This rearrangement joins TRBV2 to TRBJ1-1; no clear D. V shed 3 bases and J shed 0 bases, with 11 bases lying between them. The CDR3 runs to 15 residues. Germline V gene data show CDR1 as SNHLY and CDR2 as FYNNEI. Here the CDR3 reads CASSEGQTLNTEAFF. The CDR3 nucleotides read TGTGCCAGCAGTGAGGGTCAGACATTGAACACTGAAGCTTTCTTT.

V and J are TRBV2 and TRBJ2-3; 7 bases agree with TRBD2. Trimming at V came to 11 bases and at J to 2 bases, leaving 10 bases not matched to a gene. Germline V lookup: CDR1 SNHLY, CDR2 FYNNEI. CDR3 length: 14 residues. The CDR3 DNA follows: TGTGCCCGCCAGAGGGAGGGGTACACAGATACGCAGTATTTT. This sequence encodes CARQREGYTDTQYF.

This chain connects TRBV6-1 to TRBJ2-5; 10 bases align to TRBD2. Germline V lookup: CDR1 MNHNS, CDR2 SASEGT. The CDR3 has 14 amino acids. The V gene end was trimmed by 6 bases and the J gene end by 5 bases; junction bases not matched to a gene: 6. Written as DNA, the CDR3 is TGTGCCAGCAGACTAGCGGGGAGGGGGGAGACCCAGTACTTC. Protein product: CASRLAGRGETQYF.

This clone was detected once. The CDR3 is CAISGDRGLTSTDTQYF. The CDR3 DNA reads as TGTGCCATCAGTGGGGACAGGGGGTTGACTAGCACAGATACGCAGTATTTT. The chain recombines TRBV10-3 with TRBJ2-3, with 11 bases lining up with TRBD1. The V gene's germline CDR1 is ENHRY and CDR2 SYGVKD. CDR3 length equals 17 residues. V dropped 4 bases and J dropped 0; count of bases not matched to a gene: 6.

The chain links TRBV19 to TRBJ1-2; D unclear. With 0 bases removed from V and 6 bases from J, the gap between germline ends came to 14 bases. The germline CDR1 and CDR2 sequences are LNHDA and SQIVND (reference sequence). CDR3 length: 15 residues. The CDR3 DNA reads TGTGCCAGTAGTATAGATCGGCCCCCCGGGAATGGCTACACCTTC. Its protein product is CASSIDRPPGNGYTF.

The chain employs TRBV5-1 and TRBJ2-1; 12 bases line up with TRBD2. The CDR3 is made up of 17 amino acids. The trim removed 2 bases at V and 2 bases at J, leaving 5 bases unmatched. Germline CDR1 SGHRS, CDR2 YFSETQ. CDR3 sequence reads: CASSLASGGGTYNEQFF. The CDR3 nucleotides are TGCGCCAGCAGCTTAGCTAGCGGGGGGGGTACCTACAATGAGCAGTTCTTC.

The rearrangement uses TRBV29-1 and TRBJ1-2, with D unresolved. Trimming left V 1 base short and J 7 bases short, with 7 bases between. The germline gives CDR1 SQVTM, CDR2 ANQGSEA. This CDR3 is 11 amino acids long. This CDR3 is CSVEVGVGYTF. CDR3 coding DNA: TGCAGCGTTGAAGTTGGAGTTGGCTACACCTTC. Looking up the rest from reference TRBV29-1 and TRBJ1-2 gives the full variable domain: SAVISQKPSRDICQRGTSLTIQCQVDSQVTMMFWYRQQPGQSLTLIATANQGSEATYESGFVIDKFPISRPNLTFSTLTVSNMSPEDSSIYLCSVEVGVGYTFGSGTRLTVV.

With respect to this clone: The conserved final phenylalanine or tryptophan is absent from the CDR3, which likely points to a read error. V gene TRBV30 combines with J gene TRBJ1-2; D remains ambiguous. Germline V lookup: CDR1 GTSNPN, CDR2 SVGIG (reference sequence). CDR3 length: 14 amino acids. V lost 2 bases, J lost 4 bases, and 14 bases lay in between. CDR3 sequence reads: CAWSRAGWGYGYTL. The CDR3 coding sequence is TGTGCCTGGAGTCGTGCAGGATGGGGCTATGGCTACACCCTC.

Comment on this clone: The junction departs from germline at one end; a sequencing error may be responsible. This sequence joins TRBV7-9 and TRBJ2-1; 9 nucleotides line up with TRBD2. The CDR3 spans 17 residues. Germline V lookup: CDR1 SEHNR, CDR2 FQNEAQ (reference sequence). This chain's CDR3 is CSSSLVAAGGGYNEQFF. CDR3 in DNA: TGTTCCAGCAGCTTAGTTGCAGCGGGGGGCGGATACAATGAGCAGTTCTTC.

The genes are TRBV9 and TRBJ2-2; D perhaps matches TRBD1 (8 bases). The CDR3 totals 15 residues. The V gene's germline CDR1 is SGDLS and CDR2 YYNGEE. Trimming removed 7 bases at V and 6 bases at J, with 19 bases between. DNA of the CDR3: TGTGCCAGCGGCAAGTGGACAGGGAGGGCCGGGGAGCTGTTTTTT. It specifies CASGKWTGRAGELFF.

The chain combines TRBV27 with TRBJ1-5, with a weak D call TRBD1 (5 bases). CDR3 size: 18 residues. The ends were cut back, 0 bases at V and 2 bases at J, with 17 bases in the middle. CDR1 MNHEY and CDR2 SMNVEV come from the germline V gene (reference sequence). The CDR3 spells CASSLSGRGQGRNQPQHF. The CDR3 coding sequence is TGTGCCAGCAGTTTATCGGGGCGTGGGCAAGGGCGCAATCAGCCCCAGCATTTT.